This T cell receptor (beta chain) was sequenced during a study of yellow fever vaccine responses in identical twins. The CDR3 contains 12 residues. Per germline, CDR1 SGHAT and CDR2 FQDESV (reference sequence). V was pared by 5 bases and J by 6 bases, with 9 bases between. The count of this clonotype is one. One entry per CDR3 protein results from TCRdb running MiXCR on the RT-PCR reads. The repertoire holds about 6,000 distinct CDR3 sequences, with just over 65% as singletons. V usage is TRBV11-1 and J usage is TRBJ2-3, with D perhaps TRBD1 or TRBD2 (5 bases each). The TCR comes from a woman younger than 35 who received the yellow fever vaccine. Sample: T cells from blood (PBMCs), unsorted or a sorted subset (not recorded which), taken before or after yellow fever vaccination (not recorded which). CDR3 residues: CASSLRDDTQYF. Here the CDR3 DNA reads TGTGCCAGCAGCCTCCGGGACGATACGCAGTATTTT.